The 8 T cell receptor beta chains below were found in one sample sequenced in a study of control samples from healthy donors and cancer patients. Using immunoSEQ multiplex PCR, the repertoire was profiled, and TCRdb retains in-frame clones only, with some absent. The sample records about 93,000 clones, 88% being singletons. Sample: blood. Receptor source: a woman aged 65 to 85 in good health.

The chain couples TRBV10-2 to TRBJ2-7, with 7 positions matching TRBD2. Trimming took 2 bases from V and 2 from J; bases not matched to a gene: 12. The germline V gene encodes CDR1 WSHSY and CDR2 SAAADI. There are 17 residues in the CDR3. CDR3 protein: CASSEIGGTEGPYEQYF. In nucleotides, the CDR3 is TGCGCCAGCAGTGAGATCGGGGGGACTGAAGGCCCCTACGAGCAGTACTTC.

The gene calls are TRBV24-1 and TRBJ2-2; 9 bases align to TRBD1. The J segment lost 6 bases and the V segment lost 5 bases, leaving 0 bases of the junction unmatched. CDR1 KGHDR and CDR2 SFDVKD come from the germline V gene. CDR3 length: 13 amino acids. CDR3 coding DNA: TGTGCCACCAGTGGACAGGGGGCCGGGGAGCTGTTTTTT. Amino acid sequence: CATSGQGAGELFF.

This sequence joins TRBV5-6 and TRBJ1-6; no firm D call. V dropped 2 bases and J dropped 1 base, with 7 bases sitting between them. Germline CDR1 and CDR2: SGHDT and YYEEEE. This CDR3 comprises 15 residues. The DNA of the CDR3 is TGTGCCAGCAGCTTCGGCAGGTCCTATAATTCACCCCTCCACTTT. Residues: CASSFGRSYNSPLHF.

This chain joins TRBV2 and TRBJ1-1, with D tentatively TRBD1 (5 bases). The CDR3 length is 13 residues. V lost 8 bases to trimming and J lost 4 bases, with 14 bases between them. CDR1 is SNHLY, CDR2 FYNNEI, per germline. CDR3 sequence: CASEVGGITEAFF. The CDR3 DNA follows: TGTGCCAGCGAAGTCGGGGGAATCACTGAAGCTTTCTTT.

In its sample, this clone was seen a few times. The J gene is TRBJ1-3, the V gene TRBV10-2; D is uncertain. The ends were cut back, 2 bases at V and 6 bases at J, with 8 bases in the middle. Germline V lookup: CDR1 WSHSY, CDR2 SAAADI. CDR3 size: 13 residues. Written as DNA, the CDR3 is TGCGCCAGCAGTGAGGGATTAGTAAACACCATATATTTT. Translation gives CASSEGLVNTIYF.

This chain connects TRBV3-1 (or the pseudogene TRBV3-2) to TRBJ1-6, with 7 nucleotides matching TRBD1. V lost 4 bases, J lost 7 bases, and 4 bases stayed unmatched. Germline V gene data show CDR1 as LGHDT and CDR2 as YNNKEL (reference sequence). CDR3 length: 14 amino acids. The CDR3 DNA reads TGTGCCAGCAGCCTGCCGGGACAGAATTCACCCCTCCACTTT. It codes for CASSLPGQNSPLHF.

The gene calls are TRBV25-1 and TRBJ1-2; TRBD1 matches 8 bases. CDR1 is MGHDK and CDR2 is SYGVNS in the germline V gene. V dropped 5 bases and J dropped 6; count of bases not matched to a gene: 8. The CDR3 has 14 amino acids. CDR3 DNA sequence: TGTGCCAGCAGTACCCCGGACAGGGACGATGGCTACACCTTC. It is translated as CASSTPDRDDGYTF.

This clone was picked up one time. The V and J genes are TRBV6-1 and TRBJ2-4; TRBD1 matches at 10 bases. The CDR3 covers 19 residues. Germline V gene data show CDR1 as MNHNS and CDR2 as SASEGT. Trimming removed 3 bases from V and 3 bases from J; junction bases left unmatched: 14. The CDR3 sequence: CASSDYPGTGALSKNIQYF. In DNA, the CDR3 is TGTGCCAGCAGTGATTATCCCGGGACAGGGGCGTTGAGCAAAAACATTCAGTACTTC.